This TCR beta chain was identified in a study of shared clonotypes between healthy human individuals. The donors, healthy adults who were HIV-negative, had experienced no recent acute infections or vaccinations. Study results and caveats: With few donors, the genetic and exposure-history diversity represented was limited.

Using immunoSEQ multiplex PCR, the repertoire was profiled, and TCRdb retains in-frame clones only, with some absent. The table has about half a million clones, approximately 77% seen once. Regarding this clone: Its antigen is unknown.

The clonotype was recovered from a woman aged 35 to 49 in good health. Some clones in this sample may be carry-over from other donors' samples. The sample was PBMCs.

In nucleotides, the CDR3 is TGCGCCAGCAGCTTGGACTACTACGAGCAGTACTTC. It yields the protein CASSLDYYEQYF. The rearrangement joins TRBV5-1 to TRBJ2-7; D is unresolved. Looked up from germline, CDR1 is SGHRS and CDR2 is YFSETQ. Trimming stripped 0 bases from V and 3 bases from J, with 4 bases between. CDR3 length equals 12 residues.